The clone carrying this T cell receptor beta chain was detected once. What it recognizes is unknown. The source of the sample is a study of cytomegalovirus exposure and HLA in healthy donors. CDR1 is SGHVS and CDR2 is FQNEAQ in the germline V gene. J gave up 5 bases and V 1 base, and 4 bases lay outside the gene matches. This CDR3 spans 16 amino acids. Notes on the study in general: In a later analysis, productive TCRs from donors in an Asian-associated ancestry cluster reportedly carried fewer N-insertions than the cohort mean. Generally TCR sequences proved uncommon, though certain public TCRs appeared in numerous donors. As was reported, the HLA-A and HLA-B alleles of most subjects were accurately predicted from TCR beta sequences. Excluded: some indistinguishable V segments such as TRBV6-2 and TRBV6-3.

PCR was performed using 60 Vbeta and 13 Jbeta primers. Using immunoSEQ multiplex PCR, the repertoire was profiled, and TCRdb retains in-frame clones only, with some absent. Of around 230,000 clones in the sample, 82% are singletons; the top ten hold roughly 6%. Specimen: PBMCs. This sequence joins TRBV7-8 and TRBJ2-3; 12 bases line up with TRBD2. The source is a man aged 35 to 55 in good health and CMV-seropositive. This CDR3 reads CASSLGLAGVQDTQYF. CDR3 nucleotides: TGTGCCAGCAGCTTAGGACTAGCGGGAGTACAAGATACGCAGTATTTT. Supplemented by reference TRBV7-8 and TRBJ2-3, the full variable domain reads GAGVSQSPRYKVAKRGQDVALRCDPISGHVSLFWYQQALGQGPEFLTYFQNEAQLDKSGLPSDRFFAERPEGSVSTLKIQRTQQEDSAVYLCASSLGLAGVQDTQYFGPGTRLTVL.